These T cell receptor beta chains were read from a single sample in a study of response to subunit inactivated influenza vaccine. One entry per CDR3 protein results from TCRdb running MiXCR on the RT-PCR reads. The table shows around 520,000 distinct CDR3 sequences, with 12% occurring only once. This specimen was PBMCs from blood, taken on the day of vaccination. Source of these receptors: a man aged 50-60 years who received an inactivated influenza vaccine. Both conserved end residues are part of each CDR3. Each record gives: CDR3 length, clone size, V gene, J gene, D gene, CDR3 DNA, CDR3 protein. The D gene is left open where the match is weak. Expanded clones are given a class, and other clones once, few, many or no size at all.

>14|few|TRBV12-3/TRBV12-4|TRBJ2-5|TRBD1
TGTGCCAGCAGTGTAGGGACAGCCGAAGAGACCCAGTACTTC
CASSVGTAEETQYF
>11|many|TRBV3-1|TRBJ2-1|NA
TGTGCCAGCAGCGAAGGTTATGAGCAGTTCTTC
CASSEGYEQFF
>15|NA|TRBV5-1|TRBJ2-5|NA
TGCGCCAGCAGCTTGTCGGCGGGATCGCAAGAGACCCAGTACTTC
CASSLSAGSQETQYF
>13|NA|TRBV5-1|TRBJ2-1|NA
TGCGCCAGCCGCATCGGGTCTTACAATGAGCAGTTCTTC
CASRIGSYNEQFF
>16|NA|TRBV9|TRBJ1-6|NA
TGTGCCAGCAGCGAAGCGGGCAGCTCCTATAATTCACCCCTCCACTTT
CASSEAGSSYNSPLHF
>13|NA|TRBV7-2|TRBJ1-2|NA
TGTGCCAGCAGCTTCCTTAGTAAGTCTGGCTACACCTTC
CASSFLSKSGYTF
>13|NA|TRBV7-2|TRBJ2-7|NA
TGTGCCAGCAGCCTCTCTAGGGACCACGAGCAGTACTTC
CASSLSRDHEQYF
>14|few|TRBV25-1|TRBJ2-4|NA
TGTGCCAGCAGTGACGGGACAATCAAAAACATTCAGTACTTC
CASSDGTIKNIQYF
>19|NA|TRBV20-1|TRBJ2-7|TRBD1
TGCAGTGCTAGACCGTCCCCGGGACAGGGGCTAAGGGACTACTACGAGCAGTACTTC
CSARPSPGQGLRDYYEQYF
>14|few|TRBV5-1|TRBJ2-7|NA
TGCGCCAGCAGCTTGGAACCAGGTCCCTACGAGCAGTACTTC
CASSLEPGPYEQYF
>13|NA|TRBV29-1|TRBJ2-3|TRBD2
TGCAGCGGCGGGACTATTCTTTTCGATACGCAGTATTTT
CSGGTILFDTQYF
>13|NA|TRBV20-1|TRBJ2-1|NA
TGCAGTGCTAGAACCCTGGGGAGGAATGAGCAGTTCTTC
CSARTLGRNEQFF
>13|NA|TRBV29-1|TRBJ2-5|NA
TGCAGCGTTGTATTTCGACTATTAGAGACCCAGTACTTC
CSVVFRLLETQYF
>14|few|TRBV12-3/TRBV12-4|TRBJ1-2|NA
TGTGCCAGCAGTTCACAACAGGGTCGCTATGGCTACACCTTC
CASSSQQGRYGYTF
>18|NA|TRBV28|TRBJ1-4|TRBD1
TGTGCCAGCAGTCGAGCCGGGACAGGGGGCGCAACTAATGAAAAACTGTTTTTT
CASSRAGTGGATNEKLFF
>16|few|TRBV20-1|TRBJ2-7|TRBD2
TGCAGTGTTAAGGGACTAGCGGGAGGGACCTCCTACGAGCAGTACTTC
CSVKGLAGGTSYEQYF
>15|few|TRBV5-4|TRBJ2-3|TRBD2
TGTGCCAGCAGCTCGAGACTAGCGGGAGACGATACGCAGTATTTT
CASSSRLAGDDTQYF
>16|NA|TRBV10-3|TRBJ2-7|TRBD1
TGTGCCATCAGGCAACCGGGACAGGGGGCTCTTGGCGAGCAGTACTTC
CAIRQPGQGALGEQYF
>16|few|TRBV20-1|TRBJ2-3|TRBD2
TGCAGTGCTAGAGAGTGGGCGGGGGTCAGCACAGATACGCAGTATTTT
CSAREWAGVSTDTQYF
>16|NA|TRBV15|TRBJ2-7|TRBD2
TGTGCCACCAGCAGAGATCGACTAGCGGGAGCGTACGAGCAGTACTTC
CATSRDRLAGAYEQYF
>19|NA|TRBV11-3|TRBJ2-4|NA
TGTGCCAGCAGCTTCTTAGGTGTCTTCCCCCCGGGAGTAAGGAACATTCAGTACTTC
CASSFLGVFPPGVRNIQYF
>15|many|TRBV5-1|TRBJ2-7|NA
TGCGCCAGCAGCCAACGCCCCGGGTCCTACTACGAGCAGTACTTC
CASSQRPGSYYEQYF
>21|few|TRBV7-6|TRBJ2-6|NA
TGTGCCAGCAGCTTATTCTCTGCCGGCACCGGGGACTTCTCTGGGGCCAACGTCCTGACTTTC
CASSLFSAGTGDFSGANVLTF
>13|many|TRBV12-3/TRBV12-4|TRBJ2-5|NA
TGTGCCAGCAGTTTTGGACTGGAAGAGACCCAGTACTTC
CASSFGLEETQYF
>16|NA|TRBV7-9|TRBJ2-3|TRBD2
TGTGCCAGCAACTTTTACACTAGCGGGTATGGAGATACGCAGTATTTT
CASNFYTSGYGDTQYF
>15|few|TRBV10-3|TRBJ2-5|TRBD1
TGTGCCATCAGTGAGTCCGGACAGGGTCGAGAGACCCAGTACTTC
CAISESGQGRETQYF
>15|NA|TRBV10-3|TRBJ2-7|TRBD2
TGTGCCACCACATTAGCGGGAGGGGCGTCCTACGAGCAGTACTTC
CATTLAGGASYEQYF
>16|few|TRBV5-1|TRBJ2-3|TRBD2
TGCGCCAGCAGCTTTAGGACTAGCGGGTACACAGATACGCAGTATTTT
CASSFRTSGYTDTQYF
>15|few|TRBV5-1|TRBJ2-7|NA
TGCGCCAGCAGCTTGAACGGGCAGAGCTCCTACGAGCAGTACTTC
CASSLNGQSSYEQYF
>15|NA|TRBV13|TRBJ2-7|TRBD2
TGTGCCAGCAGCCATTGGACTAGCGGGAACTACGAGCAGTACTTC
CASSHWTSGNYEQYF
>15|NA|TRBV4-1|TRBJ2-1|NA
TGCGCCAGCAGCCAGGGTGTACGGGAACACAATGAGCAGTTCTTC
CASSQGVREHNEQFF
>14|NA|TRBV12-3/TRBV12-4|TRBJ2-2|NA
TGTGCCAGCTCCGACACTCAAAACACCGGGGAGCTGTTTTTT
CASSDTQNTGELFF
>17|NA|TRBV7-2|TRBJ2-6|NA
TGTGCCAGCAGCTTAATCCCCCAGGTTTCTGGGGCCAACGTCCTGACTTTC
CASSLIPQVSGANVLTF
>14|NA|TRBV12-3/TRBV12-4|TRBJ1-1|NA
TGTGCCAGCAGTTTCTTGCAGGTTAGCACTGAAGCTTTCTTT
CASSFLQVSTEAFF
>15|few|TRBV20-1|TRBJ2-5|TRBD2
TGCAGTGCTATAAGCGGGAGGGCCAGAAAAGAGACCCAGTACTTC
CSAISGRARKETQYF
>14|few|TRBV7-2|TRBJ2-7|TRBD1
TGTGCCAGCAGCCCAGCGACAGGGAACTACGAGCAGTACTTC
CASSPATGNYEQYF
>10|NA|TRBV7-9|TRBJ2-2|NA
TGTGCCAGCATTCCCGGGGAGCTGTTTTTT
CASIPGELFF
>15|NA|TRBV5-1|TRBJ1-1|TRBD1
TGCGCCAGCAGCGTCAGACAGGGATGGGGGGCTGAAGCTTTCTTT
CASSVRQGWGAEAFF
>15|many|TRBV12-3/TRBV12-4|TRBJ2-3|TRBD2
TGTGCCAGCAGTTATCCGGCTAGCGGGAGTGATACGCAGTATTTT
CASSYPASGSDTQYF